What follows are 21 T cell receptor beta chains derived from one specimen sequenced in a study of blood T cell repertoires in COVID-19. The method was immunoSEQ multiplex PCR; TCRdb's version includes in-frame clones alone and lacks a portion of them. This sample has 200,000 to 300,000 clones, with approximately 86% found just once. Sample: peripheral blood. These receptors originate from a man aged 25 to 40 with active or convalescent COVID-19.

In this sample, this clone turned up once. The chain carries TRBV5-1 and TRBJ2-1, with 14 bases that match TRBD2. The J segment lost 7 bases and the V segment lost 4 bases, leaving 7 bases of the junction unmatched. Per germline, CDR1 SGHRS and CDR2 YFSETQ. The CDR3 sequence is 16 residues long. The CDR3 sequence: CASSPTSGGAGNEQFF. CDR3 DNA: TGCGCCAGCAGCCCGACTAGCGGGGGGGCCGGGAATGAGCAGTTCTTC.

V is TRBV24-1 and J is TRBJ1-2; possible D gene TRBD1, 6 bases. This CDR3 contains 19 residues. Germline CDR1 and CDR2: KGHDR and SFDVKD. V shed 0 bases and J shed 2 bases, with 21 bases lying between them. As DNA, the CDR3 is TGTGCCACCAGTGATTTGCAAGGACAGTCCCTTCCCCTAAACTATGGCTACACCTTC. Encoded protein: CATSDLQGQSLPLNYGYTF.

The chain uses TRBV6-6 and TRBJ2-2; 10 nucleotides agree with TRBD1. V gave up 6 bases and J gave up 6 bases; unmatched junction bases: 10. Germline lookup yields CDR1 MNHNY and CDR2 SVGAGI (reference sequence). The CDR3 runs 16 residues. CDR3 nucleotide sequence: TGTGCCAGCAGAACCGGGACAGGGGTTATTGCCGGGGAGCTGTTTTTT. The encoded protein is CASRTGTGVIAGELFF.

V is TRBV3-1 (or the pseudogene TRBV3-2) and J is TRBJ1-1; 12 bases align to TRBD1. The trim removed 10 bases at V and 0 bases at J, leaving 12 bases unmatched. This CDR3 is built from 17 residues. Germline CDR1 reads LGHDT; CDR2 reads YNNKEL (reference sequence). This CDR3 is CATTLTGTGGMNTEAFF. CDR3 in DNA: TGTGCCACCACCCTTACCGGGACAGGGGGCATGAACACTGAAGCTTTCTTT.

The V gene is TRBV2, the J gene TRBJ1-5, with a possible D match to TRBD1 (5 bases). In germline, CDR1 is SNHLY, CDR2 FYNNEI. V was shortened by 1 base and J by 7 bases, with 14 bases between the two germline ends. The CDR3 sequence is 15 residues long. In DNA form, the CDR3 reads TGTGCCAGCAGTGAAGGGGACTTAGGGAAGCAGCCCCAGCATTTT. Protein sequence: CASSEGDLGKQPQHF. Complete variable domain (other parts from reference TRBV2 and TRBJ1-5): EPEVTQTPSHQVTQMGQEVILRCVPISNHLYFYWYRQILGQKVEFLVSFYNNEISEKSEIFDDQFSVERPDGSNFTLKIRSTKLEDSAMYFCASSEGDLGKQPQHFGDGTRLSIL.

The CDR3 loop reads CASSLGANTEAFF. CDR3 DNA sequence: TGTGCCAGCAGCTTAGGAGCGAACACTGAAGCTTTCTTT. This chain links TRBV11-2 with TRBJ1-1; D ambiguous. The CDR3 consists of 13 residues. Germline V gene lookup returns CDR1 SGHAT and CDR2 FQNNGV. V was shortened by 1 base and J by 1 base, with 4 bases between the two germline ends.

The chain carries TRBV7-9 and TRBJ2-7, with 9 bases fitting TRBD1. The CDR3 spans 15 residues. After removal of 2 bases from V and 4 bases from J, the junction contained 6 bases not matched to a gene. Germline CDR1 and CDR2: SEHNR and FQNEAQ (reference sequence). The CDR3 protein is CASSLQGQGSYEQYF. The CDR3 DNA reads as TGTGCCAGCAGCTTACAAGGACAGGGGTCATACGAGCAGTACTTC.

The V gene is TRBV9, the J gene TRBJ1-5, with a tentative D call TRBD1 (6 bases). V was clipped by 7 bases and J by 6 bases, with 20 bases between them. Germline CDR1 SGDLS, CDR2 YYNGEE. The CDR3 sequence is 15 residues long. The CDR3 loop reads CASPIFEGGSQPQHF. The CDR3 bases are TGTGCCAGCCCAATTTTTGAGGGGGGGAGTCAGCCCCAGCATTTT.

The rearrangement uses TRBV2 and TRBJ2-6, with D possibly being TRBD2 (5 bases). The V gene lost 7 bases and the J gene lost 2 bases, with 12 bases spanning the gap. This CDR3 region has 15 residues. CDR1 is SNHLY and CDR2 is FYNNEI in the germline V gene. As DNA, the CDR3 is TGTGCCAGCAACGAGGGCTTCGCTGGGGCCAACGTCCTGACTTTC. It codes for CASNEGFAGANVLTF.

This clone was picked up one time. CDR3 loop: CASSFSTAGNTIYF. The DNA of the CDR3 is TGTGCCAGCAGCTTTTCGACAGCTGGAAACACCATATATTTT. The chain employs TRBV7-2 and TRBJ1-3; possibly TRBD1 for D (5 bases). The CDR3 has 14 amino acids. The ends were cut back, 3 bases at V and 2 bases at J, with 8 bases in the middle. CDR1 SGHTA and CDR2 FQGNSA come from the germline V gene. Together with reference TRBV7-2 and TRBJ1-3, the CDR3 gives the full variable domain: GAGVSQSPSNKVTEKGKDVELRCDPISGHTALYWYRQSLGQGLEFLIYFQGNSAPDKSGLPSDRFSAERTGGSVSTLTIQRTQQEDSAVYLCASSFSTAGNTIYFGEGSWLTVV.

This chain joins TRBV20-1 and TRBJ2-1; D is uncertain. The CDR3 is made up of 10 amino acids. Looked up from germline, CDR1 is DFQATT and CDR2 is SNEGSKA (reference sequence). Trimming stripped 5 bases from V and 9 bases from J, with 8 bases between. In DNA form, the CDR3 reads TGCAGTGCTCTCGTTAGTGAGCAGTTCTTC. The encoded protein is CSALVSEQFF.

The CDR3 region has the DNA TGCAGCGTTTGGCAGGGGGCTGGCCAAGAGACCCAGTACTTC. Its protein is CSVWQGAGQETQYF. The chain joins TRBV29-1 to TRBJ2-5; 8 nucleotides line up with TRBD1. Germline V gives CDR1 SQVTM, CDR2 ANQGSEA. Trimming cost V 5 bases and J 1 base; bases outside gene matches: 6. This CDR3 is built from 14 residues.

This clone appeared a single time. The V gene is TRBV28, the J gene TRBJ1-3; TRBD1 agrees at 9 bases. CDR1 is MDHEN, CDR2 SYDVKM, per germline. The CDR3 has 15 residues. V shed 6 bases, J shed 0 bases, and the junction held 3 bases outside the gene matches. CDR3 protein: CASRVTGGSGNTIYF. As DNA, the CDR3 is TGTGCCAGCAGGGTGACAGGGGGCTCTGGAAACACCATATATTTT.

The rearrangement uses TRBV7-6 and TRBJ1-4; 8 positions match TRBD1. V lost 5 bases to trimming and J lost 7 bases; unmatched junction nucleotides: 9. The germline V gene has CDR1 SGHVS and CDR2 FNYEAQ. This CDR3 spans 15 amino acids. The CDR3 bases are TGTGCCAGCAGCCTACGGACAGGGTGGGGTGAAAAACTGTTTTTT. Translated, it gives CASSLRTGWGEKLFF. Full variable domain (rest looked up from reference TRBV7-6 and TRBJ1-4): GAGVSQSPRYKVTKRGQDVALRCDPISGHVSLYWYRQALGQGPEFLTYFNYEAQQDKSGLPNDRFSAERPEGSISTLTIQRTEQRDSAMYRCASSLRTGWGEKLFFGSGTQLSVL.

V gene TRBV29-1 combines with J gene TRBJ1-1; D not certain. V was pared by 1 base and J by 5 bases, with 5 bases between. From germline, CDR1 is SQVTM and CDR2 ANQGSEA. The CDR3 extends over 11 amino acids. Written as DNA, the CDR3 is TGCAGCGTTGAAGCGGGAACTGAAGCTTTCTTT. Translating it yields CSVEAGTEAFF. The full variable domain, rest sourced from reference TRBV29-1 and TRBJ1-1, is SAVISQKPSRDICQRGTSLTIQCQVDSQVTMMFWYRQQPGQSLTLIATANQGSEATYESGFVIDKFPISRPNLTFSTLTVSNMSPEDSSIYLCSVEAGTEAFFGQGTRLTVV.

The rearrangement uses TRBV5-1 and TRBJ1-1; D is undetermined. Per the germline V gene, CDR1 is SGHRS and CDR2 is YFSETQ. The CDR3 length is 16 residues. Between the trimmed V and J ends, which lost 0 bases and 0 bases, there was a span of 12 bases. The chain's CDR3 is CASSLEAGNMNTEAFF. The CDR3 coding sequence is TGCGCCAGCAGCTTGGAGGCAGGCAACATGAACACTGAAGCTTTCTTT.

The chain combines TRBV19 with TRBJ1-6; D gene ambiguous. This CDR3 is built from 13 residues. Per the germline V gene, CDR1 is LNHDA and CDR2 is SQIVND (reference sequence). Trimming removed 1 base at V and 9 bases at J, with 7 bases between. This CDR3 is CASSIAPRSPLHF. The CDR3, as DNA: TGTGCCAGTAGTATAGCTCCCCGTTCACCCCTCCACTTT.

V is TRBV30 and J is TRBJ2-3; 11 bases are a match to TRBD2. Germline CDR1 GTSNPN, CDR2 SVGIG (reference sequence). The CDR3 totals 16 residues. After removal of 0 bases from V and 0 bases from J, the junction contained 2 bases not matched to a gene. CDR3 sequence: CAWSVLAGASTDTQYF. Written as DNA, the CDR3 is TGTGCCTGGAGTGTACTAGCGGGGGCTAGCACAGATACGCAGTATTTT.

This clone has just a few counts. The CDR3 loop reads CASSYGQSSYEQYF. CDR3 in DNA: TGTGCCAGCAGTTATGGACAGAGCTCCTACGAGCAGTACTTC. The J gene is TRBJ2-7, the V gene TRBV6-5; a weak D match, TRBD1 (6 bases). The CDR3 runs 14 residues. Looked up from germline, CDR1 is MNHEY and CDR2 is SVGAGI. V dropped 3 bases and J dropped 0 bases, with 9 bases sitting between them.

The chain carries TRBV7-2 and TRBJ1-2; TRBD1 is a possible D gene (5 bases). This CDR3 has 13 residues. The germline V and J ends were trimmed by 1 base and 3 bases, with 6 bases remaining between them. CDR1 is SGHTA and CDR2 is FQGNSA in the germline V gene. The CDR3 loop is CASSLVRDYGYTF. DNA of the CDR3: TGTGCCAGCAGCTTAGTCAGGGACTATGGCTACACCTTC.

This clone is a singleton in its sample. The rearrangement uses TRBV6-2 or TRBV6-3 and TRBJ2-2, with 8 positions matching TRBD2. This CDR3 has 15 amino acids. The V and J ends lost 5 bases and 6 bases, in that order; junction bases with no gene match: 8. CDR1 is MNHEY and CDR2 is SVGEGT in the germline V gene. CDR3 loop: CASSTGTSIAGELFF. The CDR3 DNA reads TGTGCCAGCAGTACTGGGACTAGTATCGCCGGGGAGCTGTTTTTT.